This TCR beta chain was identified during a study of blood T cell repertoires in COVID-19. CDR1 and CDR2 (germline): MNHEY, SVGAGI. This CDR3 comprises 15 residues. After removal of 5 bases from V and 6 bases from J, the junction contained 6 bases not matched to a gene. Adults between about 18 and 89 years of age took part from 20 to 25 US areas. Sequencing was performed with immunoSEQ multiplex PCR; in TCRdb, only in-frame clones are kept and a portion is missing. The table has around 110,000 clones, less than 90% seen once; the top ten hold roughly 3.9%. Material for sequencing was PBMCs or T cells enriched from blood (not recorded which). The origin of this receptor is a woman in her 30s who had recovered from COVID-19. V and J are TRBV6-5 and TRBJ1-6, with 8 bases lining up with TRBD1. CDR3 region: CASSKLTGVNSPLHF. CDR3 sequence (DNA): TGTGCCAGCAGTAAATTGACAGGGGTTAATTCACCCCTCCACTTT.